The clone carrying this T cell receptor beta chain was seen a few times. Its antigen is unknown. The data belong to a study of cytomegalovirus exposure and HLA in healthy donors. Study-wide results and caveats: Accurate HLA-A and HLA-B prediction from TCR beta sequences was reported for most subjects. Cytomegalovirus-associated status was assigned to some 180 TCR beta chains.

A multiplex PCR was run with 60 Vbeta primers and 13 Jbeta primers. Using immunoSEQ multiplex PCR, the repertoire was profiled, and TCRdb retains in-frame clones only, with some absent. The sample has tens of thousands of clones, 70% to 85% seen once. The sequence derives from a man aged 35-49 years in good health and CMV-seropositive. The sequenced sample was PBMCs.

This chain's CDR3 is CASSAAGQGASYGYTF. The CDR3 DNA reads as TGTGCCAGCAGTGCCGCGGGACAGGGAGCGAGCTATGGCTACACCTTC. The chain combines TRBV6-1 with TRBJ1-2; TRBD1 aligns across 9 bases. Germline CDR1 reads MNHNS; CDR2 reads SASEGT. Germline trimming cut 4 bases from V and 4 bases from J; bases unmatched to any gene: 10. The CDR3 covers 16 residues.